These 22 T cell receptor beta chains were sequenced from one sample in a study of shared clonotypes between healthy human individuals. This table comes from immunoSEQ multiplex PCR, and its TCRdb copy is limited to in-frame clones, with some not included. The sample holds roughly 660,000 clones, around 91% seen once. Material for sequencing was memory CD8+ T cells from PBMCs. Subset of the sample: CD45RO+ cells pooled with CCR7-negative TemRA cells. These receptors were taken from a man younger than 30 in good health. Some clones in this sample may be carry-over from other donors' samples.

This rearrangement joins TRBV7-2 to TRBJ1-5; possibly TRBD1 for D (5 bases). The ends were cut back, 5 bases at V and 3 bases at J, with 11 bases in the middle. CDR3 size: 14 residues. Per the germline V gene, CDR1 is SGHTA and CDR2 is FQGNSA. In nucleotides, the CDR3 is TGTGCCAGCAGCCGACAAGGGGTCAATCAGCCCCAGCATTTT. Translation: CASSRQGVNQPQHF.

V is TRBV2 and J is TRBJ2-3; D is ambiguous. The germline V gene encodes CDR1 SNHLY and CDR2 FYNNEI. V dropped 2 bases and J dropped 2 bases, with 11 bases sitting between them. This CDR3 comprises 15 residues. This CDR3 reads CASSERQTATDTQYF. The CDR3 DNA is TGTGCCAGCAGTGAAAGGCAGACCGCCACAGATACGCAGTATTTT.

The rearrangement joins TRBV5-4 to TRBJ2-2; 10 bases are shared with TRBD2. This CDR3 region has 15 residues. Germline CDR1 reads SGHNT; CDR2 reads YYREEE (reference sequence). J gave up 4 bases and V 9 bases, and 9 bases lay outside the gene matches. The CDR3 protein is CATGRTSGLTGELFF. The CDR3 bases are TGTGCCACCGGCAGGACTAGCGGCCTCACCGGGGAGCTGTTTTTT.

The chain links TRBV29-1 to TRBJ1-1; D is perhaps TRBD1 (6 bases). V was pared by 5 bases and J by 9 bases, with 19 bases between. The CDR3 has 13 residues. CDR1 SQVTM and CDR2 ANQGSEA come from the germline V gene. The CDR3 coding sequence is TGCAGCGTTCCTGGAGGGGGAGGGCTACAAGCTTTCTTT. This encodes CSVPGGGGLQAFF.

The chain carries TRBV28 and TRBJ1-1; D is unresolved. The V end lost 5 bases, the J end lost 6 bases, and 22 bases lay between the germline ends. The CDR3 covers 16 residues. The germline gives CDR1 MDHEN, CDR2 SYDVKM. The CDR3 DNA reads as TGTGCCAGCAGTCTTCCTACAAAGGGTTTTTCGGCTGAAGCTTTCTTT. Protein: CASSLPTKGFSAEAFF.

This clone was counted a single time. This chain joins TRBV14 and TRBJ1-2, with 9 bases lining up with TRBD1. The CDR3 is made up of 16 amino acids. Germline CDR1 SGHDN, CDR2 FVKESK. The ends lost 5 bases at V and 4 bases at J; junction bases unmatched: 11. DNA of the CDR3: TGTGCCAGCAGCACTGCCCGACAGGGGGGACTCTATGGCTACACCTTC. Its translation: CASSTARQGGLYGYTF.

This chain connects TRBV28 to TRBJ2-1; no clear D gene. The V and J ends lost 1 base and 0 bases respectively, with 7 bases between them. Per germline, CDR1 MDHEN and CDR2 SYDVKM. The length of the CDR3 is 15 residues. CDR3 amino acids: CASSLLATSYNEQFF. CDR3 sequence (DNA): TGTGCCAGCAGTTTATTGGCCACCTCCTACAATGAGCAGTTCTTC.

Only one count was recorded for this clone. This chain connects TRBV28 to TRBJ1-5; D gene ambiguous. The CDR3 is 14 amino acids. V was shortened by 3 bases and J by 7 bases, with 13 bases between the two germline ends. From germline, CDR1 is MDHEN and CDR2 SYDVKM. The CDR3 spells CASSFRDLSQPQHF. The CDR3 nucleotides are TGTGCCAGCAGTTTCCGGGATCTTAGCCAGCCCCAGCATTTT.

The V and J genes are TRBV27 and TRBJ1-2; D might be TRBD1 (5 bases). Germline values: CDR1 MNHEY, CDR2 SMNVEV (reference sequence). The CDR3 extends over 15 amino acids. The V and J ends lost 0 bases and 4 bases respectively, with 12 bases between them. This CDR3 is CASSLSGDPLYGYTF. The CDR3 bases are TGTGCCAGCAGTTTATCGGGGGATCCCCTCTATGGCTACACCTTC.

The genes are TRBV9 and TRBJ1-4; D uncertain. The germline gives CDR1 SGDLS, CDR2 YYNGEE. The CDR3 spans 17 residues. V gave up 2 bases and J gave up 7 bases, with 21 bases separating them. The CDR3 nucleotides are TGTGCCAGCAGCGTGACCGCGGGAAACAATACCTCTGAAAAACTGTTTTTT. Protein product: CASSVTAGNNTSEKLFF.

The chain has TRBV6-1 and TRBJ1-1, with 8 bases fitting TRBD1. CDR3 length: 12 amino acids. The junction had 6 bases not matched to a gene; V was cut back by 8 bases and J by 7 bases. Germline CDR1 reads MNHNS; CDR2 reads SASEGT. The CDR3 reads CASQQGANEAFF. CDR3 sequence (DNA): TGTGCCAGCCAGCAGGGGGCGAATGAAGCTTTCTTT.

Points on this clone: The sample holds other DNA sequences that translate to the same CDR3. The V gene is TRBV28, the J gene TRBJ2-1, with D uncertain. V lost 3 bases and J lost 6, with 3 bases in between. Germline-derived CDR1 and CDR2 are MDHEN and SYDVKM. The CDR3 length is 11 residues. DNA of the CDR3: TGTGCCAGCAGTTTTCTCAATGAGCAGTTCTTC. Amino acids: CASSFLNEQFF.

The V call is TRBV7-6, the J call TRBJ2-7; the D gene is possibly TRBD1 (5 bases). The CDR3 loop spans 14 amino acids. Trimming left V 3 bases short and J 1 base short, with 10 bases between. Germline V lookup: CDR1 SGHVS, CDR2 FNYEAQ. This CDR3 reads CASSFRQGSYEQYF. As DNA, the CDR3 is TGTGCCAGCAGCTTCCGGCAGGGATCCTACGAGCAGTACTTC.

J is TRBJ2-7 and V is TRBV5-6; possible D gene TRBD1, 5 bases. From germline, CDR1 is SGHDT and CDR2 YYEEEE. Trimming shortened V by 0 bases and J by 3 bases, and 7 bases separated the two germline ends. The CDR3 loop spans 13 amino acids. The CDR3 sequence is CASSLEGNYEQYF. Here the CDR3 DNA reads TGTGCCAGCAGCTTGGAGGGGAACTACGAGCAGTACTTC.

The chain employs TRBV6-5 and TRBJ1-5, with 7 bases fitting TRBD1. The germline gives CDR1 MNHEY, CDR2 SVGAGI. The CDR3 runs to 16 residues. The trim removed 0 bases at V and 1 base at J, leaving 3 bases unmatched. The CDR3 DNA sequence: TGTGCCAGCAGTTACTCGCGGACAGGCAGCAATCAGCCCCAGCATTTT. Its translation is CASSYSRTGSNQPQHF.

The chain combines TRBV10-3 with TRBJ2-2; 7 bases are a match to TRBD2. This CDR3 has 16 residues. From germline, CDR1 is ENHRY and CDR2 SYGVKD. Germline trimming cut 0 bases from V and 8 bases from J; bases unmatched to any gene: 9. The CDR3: CAISESGTKKSGELFF. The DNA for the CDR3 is TGTGCCATCAGTGAGTCGGGGACTAAGAAATCAGGGGAGCTGTTTTTT.

As DNA, the CDR3 is TGTGCCAGCACAATGGGGGGCGAGGCCTATGGCTACACCTTC. Protein product: CASTMGGEAYGYTF. The V gene is TRBV2, the J gene TRBJ1-2; D possibly corresponds to TRBD1 (6 bases). Germline values: CDR1 SNHLY, CDR2 FYNNEI. With 7 bases removed from V and 4 bases from J, the gap between germline ends came to 16 bases. This CDR3 spans 14 amino acids.

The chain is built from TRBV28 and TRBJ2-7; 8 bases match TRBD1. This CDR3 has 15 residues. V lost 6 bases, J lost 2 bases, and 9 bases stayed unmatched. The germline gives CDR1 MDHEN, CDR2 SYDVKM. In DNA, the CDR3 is TGTGCCAGCAGACTAAGGGAGGACAGGGCCTACGAGCAGTACTTC. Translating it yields CASRLREDRAYEQYF.

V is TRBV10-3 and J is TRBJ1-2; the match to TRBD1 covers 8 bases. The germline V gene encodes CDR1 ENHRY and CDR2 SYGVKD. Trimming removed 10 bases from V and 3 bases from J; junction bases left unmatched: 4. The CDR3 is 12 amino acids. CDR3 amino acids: CASLTGDYGYTF. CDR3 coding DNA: TGTGCCAGCCTGACAGGGGACTATGGCTACACCTTC.

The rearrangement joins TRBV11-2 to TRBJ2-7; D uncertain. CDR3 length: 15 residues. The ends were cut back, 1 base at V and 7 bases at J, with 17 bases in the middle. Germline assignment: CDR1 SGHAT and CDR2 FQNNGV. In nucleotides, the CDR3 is TGTGCCAGCAGCTTAGCGGCAACAAGAGTAGGAGAGCAGTACTTC. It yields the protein CASSLAATRVGEQYF.

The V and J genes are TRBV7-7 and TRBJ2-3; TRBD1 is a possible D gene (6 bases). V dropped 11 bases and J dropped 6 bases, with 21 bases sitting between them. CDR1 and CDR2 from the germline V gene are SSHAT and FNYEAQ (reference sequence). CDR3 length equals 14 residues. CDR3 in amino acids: CAVSSTGILDTQYF. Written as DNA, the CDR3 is TGTGCCGTTTCCAGTACAGGGATATTGGATACGCAGTATTTT.

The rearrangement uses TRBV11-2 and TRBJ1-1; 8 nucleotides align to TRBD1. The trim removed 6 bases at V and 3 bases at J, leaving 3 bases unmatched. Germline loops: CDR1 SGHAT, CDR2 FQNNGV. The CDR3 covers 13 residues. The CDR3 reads CASRTQGDTEAFF. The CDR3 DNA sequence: TGTGCCAGCAGGACACAGGGGGACACTGAAGCTTTCTTT.